The sequence of this TCR beta chain was determined in a study of long-term antiretroviral therapy in people with HIV. Whole-study findings and limits: Older ART regimens were possibly in use when the blood was collected between the mid-2000s and the late 2010s.

A note on this clone: Its specificity is unknown. The same CDR3 also results from other DNA sequences found in this sample.

The immunoSEQ assay was v3.0, run at survey level. Data came from immunoSEQ multiplex PCR; TCRdb stores just in-frame clones and leaves some out. The repertoire consists of about 12,000 clones, with 65% to 85% occurring once and the leading ten covering around a tenth. Germline-derived CDR1 and CDR2 are MNHEY and SMNVEV (reference sequence). The V end was cut by 6 bases, the J end by 5 bases, with 14 bases between. The CDR3 runs 13 residues. The receptor was derived from a woman between 35 and 50 years old with HIV. Sequences were derived from unsorted PBMCs, sampled 0.8 years before starting antiretroviral therapy. The chain recombines TRBV27 with TRBJ2-7; D remains ambiguous. CDR3 region: CASRTGASNEQYF. In nucleotides, the CDR3 is TGTGCCAGCAGGACGGGCGCATCGAACGAGCAGTACTTC.